This T cell receptor (beta chain) came from a study of regulatory T cells in long-lasting Graves disease (dated by TCRdb to about 2021). About the investigation overall: Antithyroid drugs had been taken for less than 3 months by newly diagnosed Graves' disease patients. TCR sequencing covered around 13 persistent and approximately 20 newly diagnosed Graves' disease patients, some 35 samples in total. This study used TCR sequencing and RNA sequencing of peripheral blood to compare persistent Graves' disease patients against newly diagnosed Graves' disease patients. The study took place in China and was registered as a clinical trial. Overall study results and their limits: A larger number of public clonotypes was shared among persistent patients (2,741) than among newly diagnosed patients (roughly 970). Peripheral blood alone was examined, since thyroid tissue, which constituted the primary lesion, could not be accessed. Persistent Graves' disease patients showed lower TCR Shannon entropy and fewer highly expanded clones than newly diagnosed patients, suggesting clonal expansion. Only the TCR beta chain was sequenced and analyzed. The small sample size was acknowledged by the authors as a limitation that may reduce accuracy.

In the case of this clonotype: The antigen it binds to is not known. Qualities for individual bases were not recorded, and no much larger clone is one base off.

This sample's time point label indicates: newly diagnosed GD, antithyroid drugs for less than 3 months. For both TCR sequencing and RNA sequencing, RNA was extracted from PBMCs using TRIzol. The diagnosis of Graves' disease was made according to American Thyroid Association guidelines. Patients for the study were recruited at an endocrinology department in Xi'an, China. Each patient gave roughly 10 milliliters of peripheral blood, collected in an EDTA anticoagulant tube. Ficoll Paque Plus density gradient separation was used to isolate PBMCs, and no additional T cell sorting was done. An Agilent 2100 Bioanalyzer and agarose gel were used to check RNA quality, while a NanoDrop 2000 measured RNA concentration. The library came from multiplex PCR. For sequencing, an Illumina HiSeq 4000 was employed. CDR3 regions were amplified by Arm-PCR with iRepertoire HTBI primers to construct TCR beta libraries. Before sequencing, the PCR products underwent gel purification. The paper's processing steps were these. A total of roughly 65 TRBV and more than twelve TRBJ segments were identified across samples and were used for gene usage analysis of CDR3 amino acid clonotypes. COPE and FqMerger were used to merge the filtered high-quality paired reads into contigs. BLAST was used to align contigs to the IMGT TRBV, TRBD and TRBJ reference genes, and CDR3 was defined following IMGT. Highly expanded clones were defined as clonotypes with a frequency above 0.1%. Repertoire diversity was measured by Shannon entropy, and V-J evenness by the Gini coefficient. A clonotype found in more than one individual was treated as public. The public sequencing data were trimmed at Q25 with fastp and processed into clonotypes with MiXCR by TCRdb, which kept only in-frame beta chains. Rows matching on CDR3 protein sequence are summarized as one entry with the most common DNA and genes. The V and J calls were not made by the authors but by TCRdb's processing. This sample holds around 320,000 distinct CDR3 sequences; around 15% were observed only once. The top ten hold 25% to 30% of the sample.

These data were likewise used in another study, on T cells in Graves' hyperthyroidism and ophthalmopathy. From the second report: Graves' hyperthyroidism was defined as stable when no progression to ophthalmopathy occurred over 18 months of follow-up. Hyperthyroidism patients were newly diagnosed, with disease duration under 2 months, and aged 18 to 65 years. The study excluded patients with uncontrolled infections, other autoimmune diseases, pregnancy or lactation. Clinical symptoms, serum thyroxine and TRAb, thyroid ultrasound, and orbital computed tomography formed the basis for the diagnoses. The first round of RT-PCR for the TCR CDR3 was performed with the HTBI primer set and the Qiagen OneStep RT-PCR kit. Most expanded thyroid clonotypes (frequency above 0.001) were also found in blood, which suggests that blood repertoires may mirror thyroid immune responses. In cross-validation, a model built on a 13 V-J signature told ophthalmopathy apart from stable hyperthyroidism with approximately 90% sensitivity and roughly 81% specificity, and in testing the same model reached 80%/75%. In validation, the model predicted progression to ophthalmopathy with 55% to 71% sensitivity and 72% to 75% specificity, a median of 6.5 months before onset. A discovery cohort of around 98 patients, fewer than 50 with Graves' ophthalmopathy and 55 to 60 with stable Graves' hyperthyroidism, was used to find distinguishing TCR V-J signatures. Whether ophthalmopathy could be predicted prospectively was tested in an independent validation cohort made up of under 20 hyperthyroidism patients plus 17 patients who later progressed to ophthalmopathy. The approximately 90 discovery patients were randomly split 7:3 into training and test sets. In addition, the study compared T-cell repertoires in thyroid tissue and in blood from over 5 Graves' hyperthyroidism patients. After blood sampling, hyperthyroidism patients were treated with methimazole at a starting dose of 30 mg daily, and ophthalmopathy patients were treated with high-dose intravenous methylprednisolone. Libraries were constructed in a second round of multiplex PCR, after which size selection and purification were carried out. Sequencing of the libraries was done on an Illumina HiSeq2000 using paired-end 100 bp reads. SOAPnuke was used to process the raw data, throwing out any read that contained adapters or uncalled bases, had a mean Phred below 15, or lacked an exact constant-primer or identifier match. COPE v1.2.5 was used to merge the high-quality paired reads, and each unique nucleotide sequence was defined as a clonotype. Clonotypes were aligned to IMGT TRBV, TRBD and TRBJ reference segments using MiTCR v1.1. Analysis was restricted to V-J combinations with a frequency above 0.0001, which covered about 99% of repertoires. The TCS score was defined as F50 (clonal expansion) divided by E x V (chaos), with BLOSUM62-based TCRdist calculated between CDR3 peptides within each V-J. Welch's t-statistics and random forest reduced around 550 V-J features to about 12, which were used in a naive Bayes classifier (R e1071). Sample size was not statistically predetermined, and investigators were not blinded to group allocation. According to the paper, TCR Vbeta CDR3 sequencing was carried out on more than 120 peripheral blood samples, which came from under 50 ophthalmopathy, around 75 hyperthyroidism and about 17 progressor patients.

The source was peripheral blood mononuclear cells (PBMCs), collected at new diagnosis, from a patient treated with antithyroid drugs. This clonotype was sampled from a man in his forties with Graves disease. Donor details come from another sample of the same person, matched by shared clones.

Here the CDR3 is given as CASRADRFQETQYF. The nucleotides read TGTGCCAGCAGGGCTGACAGGTTTCAAGAGACCCAGTACTTC. The chain couples TRBV2 to TRBJ2-5; D gene: possibly TRBD1, on 6 matching bases. The CDR3 contains 14 residues, cysteine and phenylalanine counted. The retained sequence is limited to the CDR3, 42 bases, with the frame set at the first base. The germline V gene encodes CDR1 SNHLY and CDR2 FYNNEI. V is cut by 6 bases and J by 2 bases, and the space between the germline ends is 13 bases.